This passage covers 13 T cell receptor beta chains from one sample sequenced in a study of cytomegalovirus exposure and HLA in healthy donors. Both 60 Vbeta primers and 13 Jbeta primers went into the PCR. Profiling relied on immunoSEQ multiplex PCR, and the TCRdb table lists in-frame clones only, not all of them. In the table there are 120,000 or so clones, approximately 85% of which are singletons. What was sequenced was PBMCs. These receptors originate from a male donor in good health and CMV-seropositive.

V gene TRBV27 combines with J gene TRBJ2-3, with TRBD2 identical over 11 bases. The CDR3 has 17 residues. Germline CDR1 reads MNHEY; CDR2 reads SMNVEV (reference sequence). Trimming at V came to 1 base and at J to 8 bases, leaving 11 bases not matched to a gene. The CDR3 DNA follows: TGTGCCAGCAGTTTATGGGCTAGCGGGGGGACCCGGTCTACGCAGTATTTT. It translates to CASSLWASGGTRSTQYF.

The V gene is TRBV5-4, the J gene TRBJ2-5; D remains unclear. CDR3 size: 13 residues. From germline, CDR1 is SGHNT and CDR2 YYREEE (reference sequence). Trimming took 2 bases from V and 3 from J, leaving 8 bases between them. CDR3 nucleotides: TGTGCCAGCAGCTTATCCCTAGAAGAGACCCAGTACTTC. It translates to CASSLSLEETQYF.

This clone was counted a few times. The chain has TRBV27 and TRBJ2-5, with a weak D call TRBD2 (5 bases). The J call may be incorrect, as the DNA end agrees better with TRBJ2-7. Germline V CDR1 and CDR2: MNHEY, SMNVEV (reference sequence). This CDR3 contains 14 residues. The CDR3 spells CASSLSRERYEQYF. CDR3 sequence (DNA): TGTGCCAGCAGTTTATCCCGTGAGCGGTACGAGCAGTACTTC.

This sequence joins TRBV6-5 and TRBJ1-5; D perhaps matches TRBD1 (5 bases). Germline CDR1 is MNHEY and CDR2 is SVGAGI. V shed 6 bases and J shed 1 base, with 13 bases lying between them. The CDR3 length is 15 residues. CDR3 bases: TGTGCCAGCAGGGAATGGGGGGACAGCAATCAGCCCCAGCATTTT. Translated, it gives CASREWGDSNQPQHF.

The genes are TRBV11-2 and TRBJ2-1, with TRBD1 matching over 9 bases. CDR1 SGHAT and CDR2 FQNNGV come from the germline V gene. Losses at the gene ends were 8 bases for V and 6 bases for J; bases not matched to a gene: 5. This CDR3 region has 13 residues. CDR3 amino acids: CASGTDRGNEQFF. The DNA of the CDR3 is TGTGCCAGCGGAACGGACAGGGGCAATGAGCAGTTCTTC.

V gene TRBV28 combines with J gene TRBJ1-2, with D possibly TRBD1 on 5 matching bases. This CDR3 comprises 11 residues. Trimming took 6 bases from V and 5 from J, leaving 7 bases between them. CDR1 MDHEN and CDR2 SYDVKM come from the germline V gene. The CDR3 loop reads CASSDRYGYTF. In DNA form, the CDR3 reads TGTGCCAGCAGCGACAGATATGGCTACACCTTC.

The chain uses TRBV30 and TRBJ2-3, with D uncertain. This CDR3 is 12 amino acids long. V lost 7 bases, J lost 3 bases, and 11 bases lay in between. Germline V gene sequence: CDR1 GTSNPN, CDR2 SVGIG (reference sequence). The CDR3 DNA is TGTGCCTACAGACACTCGACAGATACGCAGTATTTT. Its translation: CAYRHSTDTQYF.

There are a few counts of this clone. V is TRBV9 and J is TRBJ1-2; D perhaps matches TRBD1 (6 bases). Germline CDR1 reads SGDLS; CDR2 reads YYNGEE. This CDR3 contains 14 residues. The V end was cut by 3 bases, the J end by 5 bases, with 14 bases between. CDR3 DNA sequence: TGTGCCAGCAGCGGTGGGGGCGAAATTTATGGCTACACCTTC. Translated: CASSGGGEIYGYTF.

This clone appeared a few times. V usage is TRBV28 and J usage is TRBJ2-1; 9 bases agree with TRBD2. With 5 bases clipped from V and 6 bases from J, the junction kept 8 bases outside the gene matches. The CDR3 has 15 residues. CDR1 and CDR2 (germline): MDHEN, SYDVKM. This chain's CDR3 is CASSPSGKDSNEQFF. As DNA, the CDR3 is TGTGCCAGCAGTCCTAGCGGGAAGGATAGCAATGAGCAGTTCTTC.

The CDR3 here is CSVDSIGEGGANVLTF. The CDR3 nucleotides are TGCAGCGTTGATAGTATCGGGGAGGGTGGGGCCAACGTCCTGACTTTC. The gene calls are TRBV29-1 and TRBJ2-6; 7 nucleotides line up with TRBD2. V lost 3 bases to trimming and J lost 3 bases; unmatched junction nucleotides: 8. This CDR3 contains 16 residues. Looked up from germline, CDR1 is SQVTM and CDR2 is ANQGSEA.

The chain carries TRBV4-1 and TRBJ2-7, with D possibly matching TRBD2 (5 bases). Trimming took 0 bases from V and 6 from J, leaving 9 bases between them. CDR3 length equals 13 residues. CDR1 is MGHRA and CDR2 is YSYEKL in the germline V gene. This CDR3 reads CASSQERGSEQYF. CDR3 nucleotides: TGCGCCAGCAGCCAAGAACGAGGGAGCGAGCAGTACTTC.

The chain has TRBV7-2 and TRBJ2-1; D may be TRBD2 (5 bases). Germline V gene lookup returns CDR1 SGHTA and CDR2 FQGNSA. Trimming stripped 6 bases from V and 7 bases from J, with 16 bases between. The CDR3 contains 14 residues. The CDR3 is CASSNALEVNEQFF. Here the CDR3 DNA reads TGTGCCAGCAGTAACGCACTAGAAGTTAATGAGCAGTTCTTC.

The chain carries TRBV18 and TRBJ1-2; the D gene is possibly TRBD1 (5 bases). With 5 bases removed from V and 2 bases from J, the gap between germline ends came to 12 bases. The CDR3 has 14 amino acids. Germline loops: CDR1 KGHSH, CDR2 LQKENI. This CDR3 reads CASSADMGNYGYTF. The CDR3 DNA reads TGTGCCAGCTCAGCGGACATGGGAAACTATGGCTACACCTTC.